This T cell receptor (beta chain) was profiled in a study of blood T cell repertoires in COVID-19. In the study overall: Nucleic acid was either cDNA or gDNA, and it came from T cells, B-cell-depleted T cells, or PBMCs.

The CDR3 runs to 18 residues. The junction had 10 bases not matched to a gene; V was cut back by 5 bases and J by 2 bases. The germline V gene encodes CDR1 SGHRS and CDR2 YFSETQ. The method was immunoSEQ multiplex PCR; TCRdb's version includes in-frame clones alone and lacks a portion of them. Here the sample spans 100,000 to 150,000 clones, 81% being singletons. The rearrangement links TRBV5-1 to TRBJ2-3; TRBD2 matches 14 bases. The specimen was peripheral blood. This clonotype was sampled from a woman aged 60-75 years with active or convalescent COVID-19. The CDR3 here is CASRTTSGRASPTDTQYF. The CDR3 nucleotides read TGCGCCAGCAGAACGACTAGCGGGAGGGCCTCCCCCACAGATACGCAGTATTTT.